This T cell receptor (beta chain) was obtained from a study of cytomegalovirus exposure and HLA in healthy donors. From germline, CDR1 is MGHRA and CDR2 YSYEKL. This CDR3 spans 15 amino acids. J gave up 2 bases and V 1 base, and 2 bases lay outside the gene matches. Amplification used 60 Vbeta primers and 13 Jbeta primers. Method: immunoSEQ multiplex PCR; TCRdb's copy keeps in-frame clones and lacks some. The repertoire consists of under 200,000 clones, with 60% to 80% occurring once and the leading ten covering over 11%. Study observations and caveats: Most sequenced TCRs were rare (though some public TCRs occurred in many donors). A reported reduction in N-insertions relative to the roughly 640-donor mean was seen in an Asian-associated ancestry cluster in a later analysis.

This clone was seen just once. Antigen specificity is unknown. This sequence joins TRBV4-1 and TRBJ2-1, with 7 nucleotides matching TRBD2. The specimen sequenced was PBMCs. The TCR comes from a man in his fifties or sixties in good health and CMV-seropositive. The CDR3 protein is CASSQAGGTYNEQFF. The CDR3 nucleotides read TGCGCCAGCAGCCAAGCGGGGGGTACCTACAATGAGCAGTTCTTC.